A single sample gave rise to the 32 T cell receptor beta chains below, sequenced in a study of cytomegalovirus exposure and HLA in healthy donors. The PCR had 60 Vbeta and 13 Jbeta primers. TCRdb keeps only in-frame clones here, not all; method: immunoSEQ multiplex PCR. The sample carries roughly 110,000 clones, approximately 71% recorded once. The sequencing input was PBMCs. The receptors were sampled from a man aged 40-49 years in good health and CMV-seronegative.

The chain uses TRBV2 and TRBJ1-2; 8 nucleotides align to TRBD1. The junction had 13 bases not matched to a gene; V was cut back by 3 bases and J by 4 bases. CDR1 SNHLY and CDR2 FYNNEI come from the germline V gene. The CDR3 has 17 amino acids. CDR3 protein: CASSESGRGPPPYGYTF. The CDR3 DNA sequence: TGTGCCAGCAGTGAGTCGGGCAGGGGGCCTCCGCCCTATGGCTACACCTTC.

The chain combines TRBV5-1 with TRBJ1-3; possibly TRBD1 for D (6 bases). Germline CDR1 SGHRS, CDR2 YFSETQ. The CDR3 runs 16 residues. The V and J ends lost 6 bases and 2 bases respectively, with 18 bases between them. The CDR3 sequence is CASTPRPQGTGNTIYF. CDR3 coding DNA: TGCGCCAGCACCCCCCGACCTCAGGGGACTGGAAACACCATATATTTT.

The CDR3 DNA reads as TGTGCCAGTAGTCCCGGGACTAGCGTAAAGACCCAGTACTTC. Protein: CASSPGTSVKTQYF. This rearrangement joins TRBV19 to TRBJ2-5; 10 nucleotides agree with TRBD2. The ends lost 5 bases at V and 6 bases at J; junction bases unmatched: 6. In germline, CDR1 is LNHDA, CDR2 SQIVND (reference sequence). The CDR3 runs to 14 residues.

This chain joins TRBV5-4 and TRBJ1-1; D possibly corresponds to TRBD1 (6 bases). V dropped 4 bases and J dropped 0 bases, with 16 bases sitting between them. The CDR3 sequence is 16 residues long. Germline values: CDR1 SGHNT, CDR2 YYREEE (reference sequence). The CDR3 coding sequence is TGTGCCAGCAGCCGCCCGGGACAACGAATGAACACTGAAGCTTTCTTT. Its translation is CASSRPGQRMNTEAFF.

Turning to this clone: Distinct nucleotide sequences in the sample also encode this CDR3. The chain is built from TRBV7-9 and TRBJ2-7, with TRBD2 matching over 9 bases. Germline V gene lookup returns CDR1 SEHNR and CDR2 FQNEAQ (reference sequence). The CDR3 has 15 residues. V was pared by 4 bases and J by 7 bases, with 11 bases of the junction left unmatched. CDR3 nucleotides: TGTGCCAGCAGCTCCTGGACTAGCGACGGACGAGAGCAGTACTTC. Protein: CASSSWTSDGREQYF.

This clone was picked up a small number of times. The chain has TRBV5-1 and TRBJ2-3; a possible D gene is TRBD2 (7 bases). V was cut by 0 bases and J by 4 bases, with 18 bases left in between. Germline loops: CDR1 SGHRS, CDR2 YFSETQ. The CDR3 covers 17 residues. The chain's CDR3 is CASSLASLRGGADTQYF. The DNA of the CDR3 is TGCGCCAGCAGCTTGGCCAGTCTGAGGGGGGGTGCAGATACGCAGTATTTT.

V is TRBV5-1 and J is TRBJ1-2, with TRBD1 matching over 7 bases. The CDR3 loop spans 14 amino acids. J lost 7 bases, V lost 0 bases, and 6 bases had no gene match. Per germline, CDR1 SGHRS and CDR2 YFSETQ. The CDR3 loop is CASSLAGDSGGYTF. The CDR3 coding sequence is TGCGCCAGCAGCTTGGCCGGGGACAGCGGTGGCTACACCTTC.

This chain joins TRBV6-1 and TRBJ2-5, with unresolved D. In germline, CDR1 is MNHNS, CDR2 SASEGT. There are 14 residues in the CDR3. V was trimmed by 4 bases and J by 1 base, leaving 10 bases between them. The CDR3 region is CASSVTLAQETQYF. The CDR3 nucleotides are TGTGCCAGCAGTGTTACGTTAGCCCAAGAGACCCAGTACTTC.

This chain joins TRBV10-1 and TRBJ2-2; D remains ambiguous. V was trimmed by 2 bases and J by 8 bases, leaving 9 bases between them. The V gene's germline CDR1 is WNHNN and CDR2 SYGVQD (reference sequence). The CDR3 runs 13 residues. This CDR3 is CASSESGRGELFF. The DNA for the CDR3 is TGCGCCAGCAGTGAGAGTGGTCGGGGGGAGCTGTTTTTT.

This clone was seen only a few times. The chain has TRBV5-6 and TRBJ1-3; no clear D. The CDR3 sequence is 14 residues long. Germline V gene sequence: CDR1 SGHDT, CDR2 YYEEEE. Trimming left V 2 bases short and J 0 bases short, with 6 bases between. CDR3 loop: CASSFGSSGNTIYF. DNA of the CDR3: TGTGCCAGCAGCTTCGGGTCCTCTGGAAACACCATATATTTT.

Regarding this clone: Germline and junction disagree at one end, which may indicate a read error. This rearrangement joins TRBV7-9 to TRBJ2-7, with 7 positions matching TRBD2. Per germline, CDR1 SEHNR and CDR2 FQNEAQ (reference sequence). The CDR3 spans 16 residues. This CDR3 is CSSSKGSVGGSYEQYF. The DNA of the CDR3 is TGTTCCAGCAGCAAAGGATCGGTGGGGGGGTCCTACGAGCAGTACTTC.

The rearrangement links TRBV29-1 to TRBJ2-7; D perhaps matches TRBD1 (5 bases). Germline lookup yields CDR1 SQVTM and CDR2 ANQGSEA. V was cut by 5 bases and J by 1 base, with 15 bases left in between. The CDR3 totals 14 residues. CDR3 in amino acids: CSVRSGARSYEQYF. CDR3 in DNA: TGCAGCGTTCGTTCTGGGGCCAGGTCCTACGAGCAGTACTTC.

The chain uses TRBV5-1 and TRBJ1-1; maybe TRBD1 (6 bases). The V end lost 0 bases, the J end lost 3 bases, and 9 bases lay between the germline ends. The CDR3 length is 14 residues. Per the germline V gene, CDR1 is SGHRS and CDR2 is YFSETQ. CDR3 in amino acids: CASSLDRVDTEAFF. DNA of the CDR3: TGCGCCAGCAGCTTGGACAGGGTGGACACTGAAGCTTTCTTT.

The V call is TRBV5-1, the J call TRBJ1-4; D is ambiguous. Germline CDR1 and CDR2: SGHRS and YFSETQ. The CDR3 sequence is 16 residues long. Trimming removed 2 bases from V and 8 bases from J, with 19 bases in between. The CDR3 DNA reads as TGCGCCAGCAGCTTCCGAGAGGGCAGCGGAGTGGAAAAACTGTTTTTT. It is translated as CASSFREGSGVEKLFF.

V usage is TRBV6-6 and J usage is TRBJ2-7; 9 positions match TRBD1. CDR1 and CDR2 (germline): MNHNY, SVGAGI (reference sequence). This CDR3 contains 14 residues. V shed 2 bases, J shed 5 bases, and the junction held 4 bases outside the gene matches. DNA of the CDR3: TGTGCCAGCAGTTACGGGACAGGGCTCCACGAGCAGTACTTC. Its protein product is CASSYGTGLHEQYF.

The chain is built from TRBV7-8 and TRBJ2-5, with D perhaps TRBD1 (5 bases). CDR3 length equals 15 residues. V lost 4 bases and J 0 bases, leaving 12 bases between the germline ends. Germline loops: CDR1 SGHVS, CDR2 FQNEAQ. CDR3 nucleotides: TGTGCCAGCAGCTCGCCACAGGAGTACCAAGAGACCCAGTACTTC. Protein product: CASSSPQEYQETQYF.

V is TRBV25-1 and J is TRBJ1-4, with a tentative D call TRBD1 (5 bases). CDR1 MGHDK and CDR2 SYGVNS come from the germline V gene. The V end was cut by 4 bases, the J end by 8 bases, with 14 bases between. The CDR3 is made up of 14 amino acids. The CDR3, as DNA: TGTGCCAGCAGTGCCTTACAGGTACAGGAAAAACTGTTTTTT. Protein: CASSALQVQEKLFF.

V and J are TRBV7-2 and TRBJ2-7, with 9 nucleotides matching TRBD1. Unmatched junction bases numbered 3, after V lost 6 bases and J lost 3 bases. There are 13 residues in the CDR3. The germline CDR1 and CDR2 sequences are SGHTA and FQGNSA. The CDR3 protein is CASRGTGSYEQYF. In nucleotides, the CDR3 is TGTGCCAGCAGGGGGACAGGGAGCTACGAGCAGTACTTC.

The V gene is TRBV25-1, the J gene TRBJ2-7, with 7 bases aligning to TRBD1. This CDR3 contains 14 residues. CDR1 is MGHDK and CDR2 is SYGVNS in the germline V gene. The V gene end was trimmed by 6 bases and the J gene end by 0 bases; junction bases not matched to a gene: 5. This chain's CDR3 is CASSTRDSSYEQYF. CDR3 in DNA: TGTGCCAGCAGCACCCGGGACAGCTCCTACGAGCAGTACTTC.

This clone was picked up a small number of times. This chain links TRBV7-8 with TRBJ2-2, with TRBD2 matching over 8 bases. The CDR3 loop spans 17 amino acids. V gave up 5 bases and J gave up 0 bases; unmatched junction bases: 8. CDR1 and CDR2 from the germline V gene are SGHVS and FQNEAQ. CDR3 region: CASSPGTRVTNTGELFF. The DNA of the CDR3 is TGTGCCAGCAGCCCCGGGACTAGAGTAACGAACACCGGGGAGCTGTTTTTT.

This clone was picked up one time. V gene TRBV6-5 combines with J gene TRBJ2-7, with 14 bases matching TRBD2. The germline V gene has CDR1 MNHEY and CDR2 SVGAGI. This CDR3 comprises 14 residues. V shed 6 bases and J 4 bases; nucleotides not matched to a gene: 2. The CDR3 DNA reads as TGTGCCAGCAGCAGGACTAGCGGGGGGTACGAGCAGTACTTC. The encoded protein is CASSRTSGGYEQYF.

The chain carries TRBV10-3 and TRBJ2-7; TRBD2 matches 9 bases. This CDR3 region has 15 residues. Germline V gene sequence: CDR1 ENHRY, CDR2 SYGVKD. With V trimmed by 0 bases and J by 4 bases, 4 bases remained unmatched. CDR3 residues: CAISESSSGIYEQYF. In nucleotides, the CDR3 is TGTGCCATCAGTGAGTCTTCTAGCGGGATATACGAGCAGTACTTC.

CDR3 in amino acids: CASSPTNPGQGYDEQFF. The DNA of the CDR3 is TGTGCCAGCAGCCCTACCAATCCGGGACAGGGGTACGATGAGCAGTTCTTC. The chain recombines TRBV5-6 with TRBJ2-1; 10 positions match TRBD1. The CDR3 runs 17 residues. Germline CDR1 is SGHDT and CDR2 is YYEEEE. V lost 4 bases to trimming and J lost 8 bases; unmatched junction nucleotides: 15.

This chain uses TRBV5-6 with TRBJ1-2; 7 bases fit TRBD1. V dropped 3 bases and J dropped 8; count of bases not matched to a gene: 19. This CDR3 contains 17 residues. The germline gives CDR1 SGHDT, CDR2 YYEEEE. CDR3: CASSSFREPDRVGGYTF. The DNA for the CDR3 is TGTGCCAGCAGCTCCTTCAGAGAGCCAGACAGGGTCGGCGGCTACACCTTC.

A word on this clone: A read error may account for a junction end that differs from germline. The chain carries TRBV7-9 and TRBJ1-1, with 7 bases lining up with TRBD1. The CDR3 is made up of 13 amino acids. Germline V lookup: CDR1 SEHNR, CDR2 FQNEAQ (reference sequence). This CDR3 reads CSSSYSRDREAFF. The CDR3 nucleotides read TGTTCCAGCAGCTACAGCCGGGACAGAGAAGCTTTCTTT.

The rearrangement uses TRBV9 and TRBJ1-2; 9 bases agree with TRBD1. After removal of 3 bases from V and 8 bases from J, the junction contained 14 bases not matched to a gene. CDR1 and CDR2 from the germline V gene are SGDLS and YYNGEE. This CDR3 has 16 residues. The CDR3 loop reads CASSAGDRADVFGYTF. CDR3 sequence (DNA): TGTGCCAGCAGCGCTGGGGACAGGGCGGACGTGTTCGGCTACACCTTC.

This chain connects TRBV9 to TRBJ1-2, with 12 bases fitting TRBD1. V was pared by 7 bases and J by 8 bases, with 12 bases of the junction left unmatched. Germline CDR1 is SGDLS and CDR2 is YYNGEE. The CDR3 is 15 residues long. In DNA, the CDR3 is TGTGCCAGCGGGACAAGGGGACAGGGGGCTCAGGGCTACACCTTC. Its protein product is CASGTRGQGAQGYTF. Combining the CDR3 with reference TRBV9 and TRBJ1-2 gives the whole variable domain DSGVTQTPKHLITATGQRVTLRCSPRSGDLSVYWYQQSLDQGLQFLIQYYNGEERAKGNILERFSAQQFPDLHSELNLSSLELGDSALYFCASGTRGQGAQGYTFGSGTRLTVV.

The chain employs TRBV19 and TRBJ1-1, with 7 bases that match TRBD1. CDR1 and CDR2 from the germline V gene are LNHDA and SQIVND (reference sequence). V was clipped by 5 bases and J by 2 bases; unmatched bases: 8. This CDR3 is 15 amino acids long. The CDR3 loop reads CASSSRPGGNTEAFF. The CDR3 bases are TGTGCCAGTAGTTCCCGACCAGGGGGAAACACTGAAGCTTTCTTT.

The chain has TRBV9 and TRBJ1-1; 8 bases line up with TRBD1. V was clipped by 4 bases and J by 4 bases; unmatched bases: 12. Germline V lookup: CDR1 SGDLS, CDR2 YYNGEE. This CDR3 comprises 16 residues. The CDR3 coding sequence is TGTGCCAGCAGCCCCGGGACAGGAGTGATGGTCACTGAAGCTTTCTTT. Its protein is CASSPGTGVMVTEAFF. Together with reference TRBV9 and TRBJ1-1, the CDR3 gives the full variable domain: DSGVTQTPKHLITATGQRVTLRCSPRSGDLSVYWYQQSLDQGLQFLIQYYNGEERAKGNILERFSAQQFPDLHSELNLSSLELGDSALYFCASSPGTGVMVTEAFFGQGTRLTVV.

V gene TRBV5-6 combines with J gene TRBJ2-5; D is undetermined. The CDR3 extends over 16 amino acids. The V end lost 3 bases, the J end lost 1 base, and 16 bases lay between the germline ends. CDR1 and CDR2 (germline): SGHDT, YYEEEE. In DNA form, the CDR3 reads TGTGCCAGCAGCTGGTCAGAAGTCCCCCTCCAAGAGACCCAGTACTTC. It codes for CASSWSEVPLQETQYF.

The V call is TRBV6-1, the J call TRBJ2-5, with D perhaps TRBD2 (6 bases). The V end lost 1 base, the J end lost 7 bases, and 13 bases lay between the germline ends. Germline V gene lookup returns CDR1 MNHNS and CDR2 SASEGT. The CDR3 runs to 14 residues. The DNA of the CDR3 is TGTGCCAGCAGTGAAGGGGCAGGGCGGGGGACCCAGTACTTC. Translating it yields CASSEGAGRGTQYF.

V usage is TRBV7-6 and J usage is TRBJ1-1, with a tentative D call TRBD1 (5 bases). Germline CDR1 SGHVS, CDR2 FNYEAQ. The CDR3 covers 12 residues. V was cut by 4 bases and J by 8 bases, with 11 bases left in between. The CDR3 coding sequence is TGTGCCAGCAGCTCATACAGGAGCGAAGCTTTCTTT. This translates into CASSSYRSEAFF.